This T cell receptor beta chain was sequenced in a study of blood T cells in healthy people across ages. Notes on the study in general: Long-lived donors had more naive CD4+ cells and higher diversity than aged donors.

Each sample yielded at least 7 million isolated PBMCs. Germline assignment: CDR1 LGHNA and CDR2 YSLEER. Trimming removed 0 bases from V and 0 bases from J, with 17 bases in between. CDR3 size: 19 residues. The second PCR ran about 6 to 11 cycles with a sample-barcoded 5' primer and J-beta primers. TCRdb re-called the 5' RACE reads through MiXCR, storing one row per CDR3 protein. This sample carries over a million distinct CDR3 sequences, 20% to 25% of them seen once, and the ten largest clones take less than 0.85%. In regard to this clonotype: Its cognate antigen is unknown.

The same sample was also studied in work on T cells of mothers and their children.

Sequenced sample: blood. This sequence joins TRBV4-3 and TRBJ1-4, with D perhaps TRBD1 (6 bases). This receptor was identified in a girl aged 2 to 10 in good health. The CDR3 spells CASSQDLAGASATNEKLFF. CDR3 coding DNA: TGCGCCAGCAGCCAAGATCTGGCAGGGGCATCGGCAACTAATGAAAAACTGTTTTTT.